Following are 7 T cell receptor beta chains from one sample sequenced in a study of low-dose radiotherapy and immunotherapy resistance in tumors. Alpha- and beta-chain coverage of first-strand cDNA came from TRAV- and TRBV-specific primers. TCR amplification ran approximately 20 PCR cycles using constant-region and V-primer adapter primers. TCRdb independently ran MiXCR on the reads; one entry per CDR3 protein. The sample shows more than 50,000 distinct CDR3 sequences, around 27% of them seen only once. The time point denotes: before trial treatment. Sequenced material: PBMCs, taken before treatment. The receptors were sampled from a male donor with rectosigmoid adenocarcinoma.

The CDR3 DNA sequence: TGTGCCAGCAGCTTATACGGGACGAACACCGGGGAGCTGTTTTTT. It codes for CASSLYGTNTGELFF. The V call is TRBV7-8, the J call TRBJ2-2, with D possibly TRBD2 on 5 matching bases. V lost 2 bases and J lost 0, with 7 bases in between. CDR1 is SGHVS, CDR2 FQNEAQ, per germline. The CDR3 runs to 15 residues.

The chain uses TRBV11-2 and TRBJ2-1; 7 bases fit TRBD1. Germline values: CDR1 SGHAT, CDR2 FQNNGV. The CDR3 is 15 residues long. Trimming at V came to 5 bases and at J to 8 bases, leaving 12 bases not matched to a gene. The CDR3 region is CASSPAADRADEQFF. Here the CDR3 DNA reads TGTGCCAGCAGCCCGGCCGCTGACAGGGCCGATGAGCAGTTCTTC.

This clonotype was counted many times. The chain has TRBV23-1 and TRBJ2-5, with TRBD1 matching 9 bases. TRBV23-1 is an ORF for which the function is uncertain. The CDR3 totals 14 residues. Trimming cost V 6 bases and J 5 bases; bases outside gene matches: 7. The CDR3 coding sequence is TGCGCCAGCAGACCACAGGGGGCAGGGGAGACCCAGTACTTC. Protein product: CASRPQGAGETQYF.

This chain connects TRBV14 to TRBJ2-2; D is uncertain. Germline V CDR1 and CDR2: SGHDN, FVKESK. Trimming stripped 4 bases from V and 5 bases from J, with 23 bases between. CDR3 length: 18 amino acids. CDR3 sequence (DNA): TGTGCCAGCAGCCTTAAGACAAGCGCATATGGAAGGACCGGGGAGCTGTTTTTT. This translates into CASSLKTSAYGRTGELFF.

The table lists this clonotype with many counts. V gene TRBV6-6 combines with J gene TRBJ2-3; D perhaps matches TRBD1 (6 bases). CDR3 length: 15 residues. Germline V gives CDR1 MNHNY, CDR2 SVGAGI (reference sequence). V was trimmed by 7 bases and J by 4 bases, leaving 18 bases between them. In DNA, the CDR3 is TGTGCCAGCACGACAGGACGGCCGGGCTCAGATACGCAGTATTTT. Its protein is CASTTGRPGSDTQYF.

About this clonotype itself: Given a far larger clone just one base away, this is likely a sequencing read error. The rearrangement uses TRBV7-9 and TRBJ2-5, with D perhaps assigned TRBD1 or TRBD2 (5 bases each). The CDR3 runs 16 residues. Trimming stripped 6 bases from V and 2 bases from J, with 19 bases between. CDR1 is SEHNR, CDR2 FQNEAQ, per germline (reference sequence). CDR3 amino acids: CASRQDLGVGQETQYF. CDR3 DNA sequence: TGTGCCAGCAGGCAAGATCTGGGGGTCGGGCAAGAGACCCAGTACTTC. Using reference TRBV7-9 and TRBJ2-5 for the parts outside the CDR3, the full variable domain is DTGVSQNPRHKITKRGQNVTFRCDPISEHNRLYWYRQTLGQGPEFLTYFQNEAQLEKSRLLSDRFSAERPKGSFSTLEIQRTEQGDSAMYLCASRQDLGVGQETQYFGPGTRLLVL.

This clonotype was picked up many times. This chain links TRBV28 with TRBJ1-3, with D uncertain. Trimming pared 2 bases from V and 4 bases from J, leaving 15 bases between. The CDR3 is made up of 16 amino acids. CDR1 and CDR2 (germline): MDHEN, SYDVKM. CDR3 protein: CASSLVTDGFGNTIYF. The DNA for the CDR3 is TGTGCCAGCAGTTTAGTAACGGACGGTTTCGGAAACACCATATATTTT.